Listed below are T cell receptor beta chains from one sample, sequenced in a study of memory CD4+ T cells and cytomegalovirus serostatus. Generated by immunoSEQ multiplex PCR, the TCRdb table keeps only in-frame clones and is missing some. There are some 95,000 clones in the sample; about four fifths occur only once, and less than 4% lies in the top ten. The sequenced sample was memory CD4+ T cells from blood. The receptors here all came from an adult in good health and CMV-seropositive. Both conserved end residues are part of each CDR3. Each record gives: D gene, J gene, V gene, clone size, CDR3 DNA, CDR3 protein. D genes are given only for firm matches. Not all rows give a size; the values are once, few, many and, for expanded clones, a class.

D gene: TRBD2; J gene: TRBJ2-5; V gene: TRBV2; clone size: NA; CDR3 DNA: TGTGCCAGCAGTGCGGTAATAGCGGGTCAGGAGACCCAGTACTTC; CDR3 protein: CASSAVIAGQETQYF
D gene: NA; J gene: TRBJ2-5; V gene: TRBV5-1; clone size: NA; CDR3 DNA: TGCGCCAGCAGCTCCGGGACACGGGGCTTGGAGACCCAGTACTTC; CDR3 protein: CASSSGTRGLETQYF
D gene: TRBD2; J gene: TRBJ2-5; V gene: TRBV6-5; clone size: NA; CDR3 DNA: TGTGCCAGCAGTTACGGGACTAGCGAGGAGACCCAGTACTTC; CDR3 protein: CASSYGTSEETQYF
D gene: NA; J gene: TRBJ1-2; V gene: TRBV7-2; clone size: once; CDR3 DNA: TGTGCCAGCAGTGTTGGCCCCTATAGCTACACCTTC; CDR3 protein: CASSVGPYSYTF
D gene: TRBD1; J gene: TRBJ2-7; V gene: TRBV18; clone size: NA; CDR3 DNA: TGTGCCAGCTCACAAACAGGGGACGAGCAGTACTTC; CDR3 protein: CASSQTGDEQYF
D gene: TRBD2; J gene: TRBJ2-2; V gene: TRBV7-2; clone size: NA; CDR3 DNA: TGTGCCAGCAGCCCTAGACTAGCGGGAAACACCGGGGAGCTGTTTTTT; CDR3 protein: CASSPRLAGNTGELFF
D gene: NA; J gene: TRBJ2-2; V gene: TRBV19; clone size: NA; CDR3 DNA: TGTGCCAGTTCGGAAGAGCGCACCGGGGAGCTGTTTTTT; CDR3 protein: CASSEERTGELFF
D gene: NA; J gene: TRBJ2-3; V gene: TRBV30; clone size: once; CDR3 DNA: TGTGCCTGGACCAGGAAGAACACAGATACGCAGTATTTT; CDR3 protein: CAWTRKNTDTQYF
D gene: NA; J gene: TRBJ1-4; V gene: TRBV7-2; clone size: NA; CDR3 DNA: TGTGCCAGCAGCTTAGCGATGGGTGGAAAACTGTTTTTT; CDR3 protein: CASSLAMGGKLFF
D gene: NA; J gene: TRBJ1-1; V gene: TRBV29-1; clone size: few; CDR3 DNA: TGCAGCGTTGACCCCGGGCCGGCAGCTTTCTTT; CDR3 protein: CSVDPGPAAFF
D gene: NA; J gene: TRBJ2-4; V gene: TRBV7-2; clone size: NA; CDR3 DNA: TGTGCCAGCAAACATCTGGCCAAAAACATTCAGTACTTC; CDR3 protein: CASKHLAKNIQYF
D gene: NA; J gene: TRBJ1-5; V gene: TRBV5-5; clone size: NA; CDR3 DNA: TGCGCCAGCAGCCAAGACTCCCAGACTTTGGCGCCCCAGCATTTT; CDR3 protein: CASSQDSQTLAPQHF
D gene: NA; J gene: TRBJ2-2; V gene: TRBV9; clone size: NA; CDR3 DNA: TGTGCCAGCAGCGTAGGGAGGGGGAAGGACACCGGGGAGCTGTTTTTT; CDR3 protein: CASSVGRGKDTGELFF
D gene: NA; J gene: TRBJ2-1; V gene: TRBV7-2; clone size: NA; CDR3 DNA: TGTGCCAGCAGCTCCATGGCGGGGACTTACAATGAGCAGTTCTTC; CDR3 protein: CASSSMAGTYNEQFF
D gene: NA; J gene: TRBJ2-5; V gene: TRBV10-3; clone size: NA; CDR3 DNA: TGTGCCATCGGGGCCCAAGAGACCCAGTACTTC; CDR3 protein: CAIGAQETQYF
D gene: NA; J gene: TRBJ1-1; V gene: TRBV7-2; clone size: NA; CDR3 DNA: TGTGCCAGCAGCTGGTATTCGGGGGGCTTCACTGAAGCTTTCTTT; CDR3 protein: CASSWYSGGFTEAFF
D gene: TRBD2; J gene: TRBJ2-3; V gene: TRBV4-1; clone size: NA; CDR3 DNA: TGCGCCAGCAGCCAACCTTTAACCGGGACTAGCGGGAGGGGCACAGATACGCAGTATTTT; CDR3 protein: CASSQPLTGTSGRGTDTQYF
D gene: NA; J gene: TRBJ2-7; V gene: TRBV9; clone size: NA; CDR3 DNA: TGTGCCAGCAGCGGCAGTCCAGGGGGGACCTACGAGCAGTACTTC; CDR3 protein: CASSGSPGGTYEQYF
D gene: NA; J gene: TRBJ2-2; V gene: TRBV29-1; clone size: NA; CDR3 DNA: TGCAGCGTTGCCGGGACGGCGAACACCGGGGAGCTGTTTTTT; CDR3 protein: CSVAGTANTGELFF
D gene: TRBD2; J gene: TRBJ2-7; V gene: TRBV7-2; clone size: NA; CDR3 DNA: TGTGCCAGCAGCGATTCTAGGACTAGCGACTACGAGCAGTACTTC; CDR3 protein: CASSDSRTSDYEQYF
D gene: TRBD2; J gene: TRBJ2-7; V gene: TRBV19; clone size: NA; CDR3 DNA: TGTGCCAGTAGTATAGCGGCCGCCGGGGGGGTCGAGCAGTACTTC; CDR3 protein: CASSIAAAGGVEQYF
D gene: NA; J gene: TRBJ1-1; V gene: TRBV6-1; clone size: NA; CDR3 DNA: TGTGCCAGCAGTGAATACGGGGATACTGAAGCTTTCTTT; CDR3 protein: CASSEYGDTEAFF
D gene: NA; J gene: TRBJ2-5; V gene: TRBV7-7; clone size: NA; CDR3 DNA: TGTGCTAGCAGTCCATCGACCCACCCCCAAGAGACCCAGTACTTC; CDR3 protein: CASSPSTHPQETQYF
D gene: NA; J gene: TRBJ1-1; V gene: TRBV7-8; clone size: NA; CDR3 DNA: TGTGCCAGCAGCCGGACGGAACTCACTGAAGCTTTCTTT; CDR3 protein: CASSRTELTEAFF
D gene: TRBD1; J gene: TRBJ2-2; V gene: TRBV2; clone size: NA; CDR3 DNA: TGTGCCAGCAACGGACAGGGAGGCACCGGGGAGCTGTTTTTT; CDR3 protein: CASNGQGGTGELFF
D gene: TRBD1; J gene: TRBJ2-1; V gene: TRBV2; clone size: NA; CDR3 DNA: TGTGCCAGGACAGGGGGGGACAATGAGCGGCAGTTCTTC; CDR3 protein: CARTGGDNERQFF
D gene: NA; J gene: TRBJ1-1; V gene: TRBV10-3; clone size: NA; CDR3 DNA: TGTGCCATCAGTATCCGGGACACCGATGAAGCTTTCTTT; CDR3 protein: CAISIRDTDEAFF
D gene: TRBD1; J gene: TRBJ1-3; V gene: TRBV18; clone size: NA; CDR3 DNA: TGTGCCAGCTCACCGACCGGACAGGGCGCTCCTGGAAACACCATATATTTT; CDR3 protein: CASSPTGQGAPGNTIYF
D gene: NA; J gene: TRBJ2-7; V gene: TRBV5-1; clone size: NA; CDR3 DNA: TGCGCCAGCAGCTTGTTGCTCTCACAGGGTGGATTCTACGAGCAGTACTTC; CDR3 protein: CASSLLLSQGGFYEQYF
D gene: TRBD1; J gene: TRBJ2-5; V gene: TRBV18; clone size: NA; CDR3 DNA: TGTGCCAGCTCACCACCGAACAGGGGTTACCAAGAGACCCAGTACTTC; CDR3 protein: CASSPPNRGYQETQYF
D gene: TRBD2; J gene: TRBJ2-1; V gene: TRBV28; clone size: NA; CDR3 DNA: TGTGCCAGCAGTTTAGGGACTAGTTCCTACAATGAGCAGTTCTTC; CDR3 protein: CASSLGTSSYNEQFF